A selection of T cell receptor beta chains follows, all from one sample in a study of shared clonotypes between healthy human individuals. Sequencing used immunoSEQ multiplex PCR; TCRdb keeps in-frame clones, though not all of them. The repertoire includes about a million clones, about 74% of them detected once, and 1.5% sits in the top ten. Sequencing was performed on memory CD4+ T cells sorted from blood. These receptors came from a man between 18 and 35 years old in good health. The CDR3 runs from the conserved cysteine through the conserved F or W. The D gene is left open where the match is weak. Size tells how often a clone was seen (once, few, many) or the class of an expanded clone, and some rows leave it out.

j_call d_call clone_size v_call cdr3_nt cdr3_aa
TRBJ2-5 NA NA TRBV2 TGTGCCAGCAACCTAGGACAGCGTGAGACCCAGTACTTC CASNLGQRETQYF
TRBJ2-7 NA NA TRBV10-3 TGTGCCATCAATCACGAAGGGGTCGGCTACGAGCAGTACTTC CAINHEGVGYEQYF
TRBJ1-3 TRBD1 NA TRBV6-1 TGTGCCAGCAGACTACAGGGGGCGTCTGGAAACACCATATATTTT CASRLQGASGNTIYF
TRBJ1-5 NA NA TRBV28 TGTGCCAGCAGTTTTAGCACAGGGTTAGGTCAGCCCCAGCATTTT CASSFSTGLGQPQHF
TRBJ1-3 NA NA TRBV10-3 TGTGCCACCACGCTAAGCTCTGGAAACACCATATATTTT CATTLSSGNTIYF
TRBJ2-5 NA NA TRBV5-1 TGCGCCAGCAGCCGGGAGTCCTTCCAGGGGACCCAGTACTTC CASSRESFQGTQYF
TRBJ1-1 NA few TRBV18 TGTGCCAGCTCACCTCAAGGGGGTGCAATGGGATTCGCTGAAGCTTTCTTT CASSPQGGAMGFAEAFF
TRBJ1-1 TRBD1 NA TRBV6-1 TGTGCCAGCAGGTTCGACAGGGCCACTGAAGCTTTCTTT CASRFDRATEAFF
TRBJ2-7 TRBD1 NA TRBV7-6 TGTGCCAGCAGCTTAGACAGGGGAGCCTACGAGCAGTACTTC CASSLDRGAYEQYF
TRBJ2-5 NA NA TRBV29-1 TGCAGCGTTGAGCGCCCCCTAGAGGAGACCCAGTACTTC CSVERPLEETQYF
TRBJ1-2 TRBD1 NA TRBV28 TGTGCCAGCAGTTCAAAGACAGGGCCGTACCGCCTCATTAACTATGGCTACACCTTC CASSSKTGPYRLINYGYTF
TRBJ1-4 NA NA TRBV7-2 TGTGCCAGCAGCTTCGGGGGAGAAAAACTGTTTTTT CASSFGGEKLFF
TRBJ1-1 NA NA TRBV10-2 TGCGCCAGCAGTGAGTGGAAGGGGACGGAAGCTTTCTTT CASSEWKGTEAFF
TRBJ2-3 NA few TRBV14 TGTGCCAGCAGCCAACTAGTTGCGGATACGCAGTATTTT CASSQLVADTQYF
TRBJ2-5 NA NA TRBV2 TGTGCCAGCAGTGAAATCGGCATAGGCGAGACCCAGTACTTC CASSEIGIGETQYF
TRBJ2-1 NA once TRBV7-2 TGTGCCAGCAGCCCTCAAACACTGGCGGCGAGCTCCTACAATGAGCAGTTCTTC CASSPQTLAASSYNEQFF
TRBJ2-1 NA NA TRBV2 TGTGCCAGCAGCCCCACCGGGAGACCAGACAATGAGCAGTTCTTC CASSPTGRPDNEQFF
TRBJ2-3 NA NA TRBV6-5 TGTGCCAGCAGTTCAGAGGGGGATACGCAGTATTTT CASSSEGDTQYF
TRBJ2-1 NA NA TRBV19 TGTGCCAGTAGTACGTTCTACAATGAGCAGTTCTTC CASSTFYNEQFF
TRBJ2-5 TRBD2 NA TRBV6-6 TGTGCCAGCAGTTCCTACAGCGGGGCACCGACCCAGTACTTC CASSSYSGAPTQYF
TRBJ1-2 NA NA TRBV30 TGTGCCTGGAGTGTAACCGGGAGGTCTAACTATGGCTACACCTTC CAWSVTGRSNYGYTF
TRBJ2-1 TRBD2 NA TRBV5-1 TGCGCCAGCAGCTTGGTGGGAACTAGCGGCTCCTACAATGAGCAGTTCTTC CASSLVGTSGSYNEQFF
TRBJ1-2 TRBD1 NA TRBV5-1 TGCGCCAGCAGCGAACCCGGGACAGGGGTCTATGGCTACACCTTC CASSEPGTGVYGYTF
TRBJ2-6 TRBD1 NA TRBV6-1 TGTGCCAGCAGTGGACCGGGACAGGGAAGCTTTGGGGCCAACGTCCTGACTTTC CASSGPGQGSFGANVLTF
TRBJ1-1 NA few TRBV6-5 TGTGCCAGCAGTTACGGGGGCCCGAACACTGAAGCTTTCTTT CASSYGGPNTEAFF
TRBJ1-3 TRBD1 many TRBV30 TGTGCCTGGAACAGGGGCTCTGGAAACACCATATATTTT CAWNRGSGNTIYF
TRBJ2-5 NA few TRBV6-5 TGTGCCAGCAGTCGAAATGGACAGTACCAAGAGACCCAGTACTTC CASSRNGQYQETQYF
TRBJ1-2 TRBD1 NA TRBV30 TGTGCCTGGAGCCAGGGGGTGAGCTATGGCTACACCTTC CAWSQGVSYGYTF
TRBJ2-2 NA NA TRBV29-1 TGCAGCGTCCTAGTAAGCGCGGGGTCCACCGGGGAGCTGTTTTTT CSVLVSAGSTGELFF
TRBJ2-2 NA few TRBV6-1 TGTGCCAGCAGCAGGGTTGCGAACACCGGGGAGCTGTTTTTT CASSRVANTGELFF
TRBJ2-2 NA NA TRBV19 TGTGCCACCGGATCTAGGACCGGGGAGCTGTTTTTT CATGSRTGELFF
TRBJ2-2 NA NA TRBV7-9 TGTGCCGGGACACCGAACACCGGGGAGCTGTTTTTT CAGTPNTGELFF
TRBJ2-7 NA NA TRBV18 TGTGCCAGCTCACCGGCAAGACAGGCCACGGGGTTCTACGAGCAGTACTTC CASSPARQATGFYEQYF
TRBJ2-6 NA few TRBV19 TGTGCCAGTAGTATGAGTGGGCCTGGGGCCAACGTCCTGACTTTC CASSMSGPGANVLTF
TRBJ2-7 NA once TRBV29-1 TGCAGCGTTGAAAGCTTCGGGCTACAGGGTAGCTCCTACGAGCAGTACTTC CSVESFGLQGSSYEQYF
TRBJ1-2 NA few TRBV6-1 TGTGCCATCAGCGGCCTGGGGACGACTAACTATGGCTACACCTTC CAISGLGTTNYGYTF
TRBJ1-6 NA NA TRBV11-2 TGTGCCAGCAGCTCGGGACGGAATAATTCACCCCTCCACTTT CASSSGRNNSPLHF
TRBJ2-1 TRBD2 once TRBV5-1 TGCGCCAGCAGCCAAGGACTAGCGGGAAGGAATGAGCAGTTCTTC CASSQGLAGRNEQFF
TRBJ1-5 NA many TRBV27 TGTGCCAGCAGTTTATCCTTCCGTGGGGATGGCAATCAGCCCCAGCATTTT CASSLSFRGDGNQPQHF
TRBJ2-7 TRBD1 NA TRBV7-9 TGTGCCAGCAGCAGACAGGGACAGGGGGACGAGCAGTACTTC CASSRQGQGDEQYF
TRBJ2-7 NA NA TRBV11-2 TGTGCTAGCAGCTTCGGACCCTACGAGCAGTACTTC CASSFGPYEQYF
TRBJ2-7 NA NA TRBV14 TGTGCCAGCAGCCCCGGGACCACGAAGGAGCAGTACTTC CASSPGTTKEQYF
TRBJ2-5 TRBD2 NA TRBV6-1 TGTGCCAGCAGGACCCCGGGGCTAGCGGTCCGGGCCCAGTACTTC CASRTPGLAVRAQYF
TRBJ2-1 TRBD2 once TRBV7-7 TGTGCTAGCAGCTTGGCGGGACTAGCTTCCAATGAGCAGTTCTTC CASSLAGLASNEQFF
TRBJ2-4 NA NA TRBV7-2 TGTGCCAGCAGCTTGGCCTTAGCCAAAAACATTCAGTACTTC CASSLALAKNIQYF
TRBJ1-3 NA NA TRBV6-1 TGTGCCAGCACAACCGTGAGCTCTGGAAACACCATATATTTT CASTTVSSGNTIYF
TRBJ1-1 NA NA TRBV11-3 TGTGCCAGCAGTCCGGGGCCGGACACTGAAGCTTTCTTT CASSPGPDTEAFF
TRBJ1-1 TRBD1 NA TRBV5-4 TGTGCCAGCAGCTTGGTAGGACAGGGGGGCACTGAAGCTTTCTTT CASSLVGQGGTEAFF